This is a list of T cell receptor beta chains from one sample in a study of tumor-infiltrating lymphocytes in primary liver carcinoma. MiXCR was run by TCRdb on the multiplex PCR reads, yielding one entry per CDR3 protein. The sample holds tens of thousands of distinct CDR3 sequences; over 65% are singletons and the top ten take around 17%. The sample taken for sequencing was liver tumor tissue from sampling region 4. The receptors come from a man aged 40-49 years with primary liver carcinoma and hepatitis B virus infection. Both conserved end residues are part of each CDR3. The order of the fields is clone size, D gene, J gene, V gene, CDR3 DNA, CDR3 protein. The D gene is left open where the match is weak. Clone size is not always given. Where it is, it says once, few, many or a class for expanded clones.

many,.,TRBJ1-4,TRBV12-3/TRBV12-4,TGTGCCAGCAGTTTAGCCTTAAATGAAAAACTGTTTTTT,CASSLALNEKLFF
medium-sized,.,TRBJ2-1,TRBV5-4,TGTGCCAGCAGCTTCCCCTCCTACAATGAGCAGTTCTTC,CASSFPSYNEQFF
.,TRBD1,TRBJ2-7,TRBV6-1,TGTGGCAGCAGTGCTGGACAGGGCTACGAGCAGTACTTC,CGSSAGQGYEQYF
.,.,TRBJ1-4,TRBV7-9,TGTGCCAGCAGTGCCACAAGGGCCCCTCCAGAAAAGCTGTTTTTT,CASSATRAPPEKLFF
.,.,TRBJ2-7,TRBV11-1,TGTGCCAGCTGGGGGAAGCGACCCTACGAACAGTACTTC,CASWGKRPYEQYF
.,.,TRBJ2-7,TRBV7-9,TGTGCCAGCAGTCCACCTGGGGGCCTAGTAGGAGGCGAGCAGTGCTTC,CASSPPGGLVGGEQCF
.,.,TRBJ2-1,TRBV4-1,TGCGCCAGCTGCCAAGACCGAGGAGGGTGGGCCAAGGTTCGCAATGAGCAGTTCTTC,CASCQDRGGWAKVRNEQFF
few,.,TRBJ2-3,TRBV11-2,TGTGCCAGCAGCCTCCCGGGCCGTGCAGATACGCAGTATTTC,CASSLPGRADTQYF
.,.,TRBJ2-7,TRBV11-1,TGTACCAGCAGCTTAACGGGATCGGGAGAATACGGGCAGTATTTC,CTSSLTGSGEYGQYF
.,TRBD2,TRBJ2-7,TRBV10-3,TGTGCTATCAGGGTCCTCCCCGGGACTAGCCTTACGTCTGGCGAGCAGTACTTC,CAIRVLPGTSLTSGEQYF
few,.,TRBJ1-5,TRBV4-1,TGCGCCAGCAGCCAAGAATTATGGCTATCGGCGAATCAGCCCCAGCGTTTT,CASSQELWLSANQPQRF
.,.,TRBJ2-6,TRBV6-1,TGTGCCAGCAGTACCCGCGACACAATCTCTGGGGCCAAGGTCCTGACTTTC,CASSTRDTISGAKVLTF
.,.,TRBJ2-1,TRBV12-3/TRBV12-4,TGTGCCATTAGTCCCCCCGGGAATTTTTTTTACAATGAGCAGCTCTTC,CAISPPGNFFYNEQLF
once,.,TRBJ2-5,TRBV5-1,TGCGCCATCGGCTTGGTAGGGGTTGGGTCGGAGACCCAGTACTTC,CAIGLVGVGSETQYF
.,.,TRBJ1-4,TRBV28,TGTGCCGGCAGTTTAATAGGTCTGGTGAATACGGGGGTCCAGAACGAAAAACTGTCTTTT,CAGSLIGLVNTGVQNEKLSF
.,.,TRBJ2-1,TRBV11-3,TGTGCCAGCAACTTAGGGGTCAGCATCAATGAGCAATTCTTC,CASNLGVSINEQFF
once,TRBD1,TRBJ1-2,TRBV30,TGTACCTGGAGGCTACAGGGGGTGCAGGGCTACACCTTC,CTWRLQGVQGYTF
.,.,TRBJ2-6,TRBV12-3/TRBV12-4,TGTGCCAACACTATCTCGGGGGCCAACGTCCTGACTTTC,CANTISGANVLTF
.,.,TRBJ2-1,TRBV4-1,TGCGCCAGCAGCCCAGTTGGGGGAGGCGGCAATGAGCAGTTCTTC,CASSPVGGGGNEQFF
few,.,TRBJ2-1,TRBV12-3/TRBV12-4,TGTGCCAGTATCCGGAGCAATGAGCAGTTCTTC,CASIRSNEQFF
few,TRBD2,TRBJ2-7,TRBV5-8,TGTACCAGCAGCTTGTCACTAGCGGGAACCGGAAGCGAGCAGTACTTC,CTSSLSLAGTGSEQYF
.,.,TRBJ1-6,TRBV11-1,TGTGTCAGTAGCCGGACACTGGTTTCAACCCTCCACTTT,CVSSRTLVSTLHF
.,TRBD1,TRBJ2-4,TRBV5-1,TGCGCCAGCAGCTTGGGAGGGACAGACCTATCCGAAAACACTCAGTACTTC,CASSLGGTDLSENTQYF
few,TRBD2,TRBJ2-7,TRBV19,TGTGCCAGTAGCGCTAAGCCCCATGCGGGAGGGCTCTACGAGCAGTACTTC,CASSAKPHAGGLYEQYF
once,.,TRBJ2-7,TRBV6-5,TGTGCCGTCGGAACCGCTCCCTCCTACGAGCAGTACTTC,CAVGTAPSYEQYF
.,TRBD2,TRBJ2-5,TRBV12-3/TRBV12-4,TGTACCAGCAGTTTAGCGGGAGTAGAAACCCAGTACTTC,CTSSLAGVETQYF
.,.,TRBJ2-7,TRBV11-2,TGTGCCAGCAGCTTAGCAGGGGATCCCTTTGACTACGAGCAGCACTTC,CASSLAGDPFDYEQHF
.,TRBD1,TRBJ1-5,TRBV25-1,TGTGTCAGCATTACCCAGGAGACAGGGAGTCAGCCCCAGCATTTT,CVSITQETGSQPQHF
.,.,TRBJ1-1,TRBV11-1,TGTGCCAGTAGCTTAGGACAGACCTTGAGGACTGAAGCTTTCTTT,CASSLGQTLRTEAFF
.,.,TRBJ2-1,TRBV4-2,TGTGCCACCAGCCAACTTAGCAGACTCTCCTACAATGAGCAGTTCTTC,CATSQLSRLSYNEQFF
few,.,TRBJ2-7,TRBV12-5,TGTGCCAGTAAGGGTACCGGTTCCTACGAGCAGTGCTTC,CASKGTGSYEQCF
once,.,TRBJ1-4,TRBV11-2,TGTACCAGCAGCTTAGATCTTGGGGGGCTCATTCTGTTTTTT,CTSSLDLGGLILFF
.,.,TRBJ1-1,TRBV28,TGTGCCAGCTTCAACACCCCATGGGACACTGAAGCTTTATTT,CASFNTPWDTEALF
few,TRBD1,TRBJ2-3,TRBV20-1,TGCAGTGCTAGTGATGGACAGGGAGGTTCAGATACGCAGTATTTT,CSASDGQGGSDTQYF
once,TRBD1,TRBJ1-1,TRBV5-1,TGTGCCAGCCGCACCGGGACAGGCGGATCCACTGAAGCTTTCTTT,CASRTGTGGSTEAFF
medium-sized,.,TRBJ2-7,TRBV6-5,TGTGCCAGCAACCGACAGGGAGGCTACGAGCAGTACTTC,CASNRQGGYEQYF
few,.,TRBJ2-5,TRBV7-2,TGTGCCACCTCGGGACAGACCCAGTACTTC,CATSGQTQYF
.,.,TRBJ2-7,TRBV7-8,TGTGTCAGCAGTTTATCCTACGAGCACTACTTC,CVSSLSYEHYF
.,.,TRBJ2-7,TRBV5-5,TGTGCCGGCAGCTTTGGACGGCCCTACGAGCAGTACTTT,CAGSFGRPYEQYF
.,TRBD1,TRBJ1-3,TRBV5-4,TGTGCCAGCAGCTTGGTAGGACAGGTCAGAAACACCATATATTTT,CASSLVGQVRNTIYF
.,.,TRBJ2-1,TRBV4-3,TGCGCCAGCAACCAAGATACCTACTCAGAATACAATAAGCAGTTCTTC,CASNQDTYSEYNKQFF
.,.,TRBJ2-3,TRBV7-9,TGTGCCAGCAGCTCGGATGGGGACGGGGTAGATACGCAGTATTTT,CASSSDGDGVDTQYF
.,.,TRBJ1-1,TRBV12-3/TRBV12-4,TGTGCCAGTAGTTTATTGGGATACACTGAAGCTCTCTTT,CASSLLGYTEALF
.,TRBD1,TRBJ2-7,TRBV11-2,TGTGTCAGCAGCTTACGATGGACAGGGGAATACGAGCAGTGCTTC,CVSSLRWTGEYEQCF
.,TRBD1,TRBJ1-1,TRBV29-1,TGCAGCGTTGGGACAGGGCGGGGCATGAACACTGAAGCTTTCTTT,CSVGTGRGMNTEAFF
.,TRBD1,TRBJ2-1,TRBV4-2,TGTGCCAGCGGCCACGCCAGGGGACAGGGGAACAATGAACAGTTCTTC,CASGHARGQGNNEQFF
.,TRBD2,TRBJ2-2,TRBV29-1,TGCAGTGTTGGGACTAGCGCGGTAAACACCGGGGAGCTGTTTTTT,CSVGTSAVNTGELFF
.,TRBD1,TRBJ1-2,TRBV12-3/TRBV12-4,TGTCCCAGCAGCATAGGGGGCAATGACTACACCTTC,CPSSIGGNDYTF
.,.,TRBJ2-7,TRBV29-1,TGCAGCGTTGAATTAGGTACGCTTCACGGGCAGTACTTC,CSVELGTLHGQYF
few,TRBD1,TRBJ2-6,TRBV11-2,TGTACCAGCAGCATGGGGGAAGACAGGGGCATCTCCCTCTCTGGGGCCAACATCCTGACTTTC,CTSSMGEDRGISLSGANILTF
.,.,TRBJ2-7,TRBV11-2,TGTGCCAGCAGCTTACAATGGACAGAGGAAAACGAGCAGTACTTT,CASSLQWTEENEQYF
.,.,TRBJ2-1,TRBV11-3,TGTGCTAGCTGCTTAGGCGTCTCGAACAATGAGAAGTTCTTC,CASCLGVSNNEKFF
.,.,TRBJ2-1,TRBV4-2,TGTGTCAGCAGCCAAGTGAGCGGGTGGGTCAATGAGCAGTTCTTC,CVSSQVSGWVNEQFF
few,.,TRBJ2-7,TRBV20-1,TGCAATGCTAGAGATCGGGGAAACCCCTACGAGCAGTACTTC,CNARDRGNPYEQYF
.,TRBD1,TRBJ2-3,TRBV20-1,TGCAGCGCTAGTCCCCGGGACAGGGGCCCAGATACGCAGTATTTT,CSASPRDRGPDTQYF
.,TRBD1,TRBJ1-1,TRBV7-2,TGTGCCAGCAGAAAAGTCTCCGGACAGGGAGAAGCTTTCTTT,CASRKVSGQGEAFF
.,TRBD2,TRBJ2-3,TRBV28,TGTGCCAGCAGTCTCGCCCGTCTAGCGGGAGGGGGCAGAGATGCGCAGTATTTT,CASSLARLAGGGRDAQYF
.,.,TRBJ2-5,TRBV6-2/TRBV6-3,TGTGCAAGCTGTTCCCAGCCTCGGGACCTCCTGTACCAAGAGACCCAGTACTTC,CASCSQPRDLLYQETQYF